The clone carrying this T cell receptor (beta chain) was counted many times. Its target is not known. Germline loops: CDR1 SGHTA, CDR2 FQGNSA. Deletions cut 1 base from V and 2 bases from J, with 9 bases between. The CDR3 loop spans 14 amino acids. Approximately 10 ml of fresh peripheral blood supplied the PBMCs. These data are taken from a study of T cells in Graves' hyperthyroidism and ophthalmopathy. Study-level points and caveats: With a median lead of 6.5 months before onset, the model predicted ophthalmopathy. Expanded thyroid clonotypes (above 0.001) were mostly also found in blood.

What was amplified from RNA transcripts were TCR beta CDR3 regions. A first-round RT-PCR of the TCR CDR3 used the HTBI primer set. TCRdb called the multiplex PCR reads again in MiXCR, with one record for every CDR3 protein. The sample gives about 840,000 distinct CDR3 sequences, over 35% of which show up once; approximately 10% is in the top ten. Sequencing was carried out using blood. The source of this sequence is a man aged 18 to 35 with Graves' hyperthyroidism. The J gene is TRBJ2-7, the V gene TRBV7-2; the D gene is possibly TRBD2 (6 bases). CDR3 loop: CASSLGGGTYEQYF. CDR3 bases: TGTGCCAGCAGCTTAGGGGGAGGCACCTACGAGCAGTACTTC. The variable domain in full, with the rest retrieved from reference TRBV7-2 and TRBJ2-7, is GAGVSQSPSNKVTEKGKDVELRCDPISGHTALYWYRQSLGQGLEFLIYFQGNSAPDKSGLPSDRFSAERTGGSVSTLTIQRTQQEDSAVYLCASSLGGGTYEQYFGPGTRLTVT.